Given below is one TCR beta chain in context. Its target is unknown. The source of the sample is a study of CD8+ T cells in alopecia areata. Study in general: Treatment comprised oral tofacitinib, 5 to 10 mg twice daily, in treated patients. Dosing with tofacitinib proceeded for 6 to 18 months, followed by 6 months off drug.

cDNA serving as the sequencing template came from extracted, reverse transcribed RNA. Using immunoSEQ multiplex PCR, the repertoire was profiled, and TCRdb retains in-frame clones only, with some absent. The sample holds over 150,000 clones, more than 60% seen once. Overall study results and limits: Greater clonality was observed in lesional scalp samples, especially alopecia totalis/universalis, versus normal scalp.

The sample consisted of CD4+ T cells sorted from blood, taken at week 0. The TCR comes from a human donor with alopecia areata.

CDR3 protein: CASSFPGPDTQYF. The CDR3 region has the DNA TGTGCCAGCAGCTTCCCGGGCCCAGATACGCAGTATTTT. The chain carries TRBV5-6 and TRBJ2-3; D is undetermined. The V end was cut by 2 bases, the J end by 4 bases, with 8 bases between. This CDR3 contains 13 residues. CDR1 SGHDT and CDR2 YYEEEE come from the germline V gene.